The 10 T cell receptor beta chains below all came from one sample that was sequenced in a study of control samples from healthy donors and cancer patients. Assay used: immunoSEQ multiplex PCR; TCRdb lists only in-frame clones, some missing. The profile shows 25,000 to 35,000 clones, 75% to 95% of them singletons. The sequencing input was PBMCs. Receptors were obtained from a man between 50 and 59 years old with lung cancer.

The chain employs TRBV5-1 and TRBJ1-3; a weak D match, TRBD1 (5 bases). This CDR3 spans 15 amino acids. The V end was cut by 3 bases, the J end by 4 bases, with 14 bases between. Germline lookup yields CDR1 SGHRS and CDR2 YFSETQ. The CDR3 DNA is TGCGCCAGCAGCTGGCAGGGTTTAACCGGAAACACCATATATTTT. It translates to CASSWQGLTGNTIYF.

This chain uses TRBV6-1 with TRBJ1-5; D not resolved. V lost 2 bases to trimming and J lost 6 bases, with 8 bases between them. The germline CDR1 and CDR2 sequences are MNHNS and SASEGT. The CDR3 totals 13 residues. This CDR3 is CASSEHSGQPQHF. Written as DNA, the CDR3 is TGTGCCAGCAGTGAACATAGCGGTCAGCCCCAGCATTTT.

The gene calls are TRBV2 and TRBJ1-1; weak D call: TRBD1 (6 bases). Germline V gene sequence: CDR1 SNHLY, CDR2 FYNNEI. The CDR3 covers 14 residues. Trimming removed 5 bases from V and 6 bases from J, with 16 bases in between. The CDR3 DNA reads as TGTGCCAGCAGTCTAGGACAGTGGCCCCCTGAAGCTTTCTTT. It yields the protein CASSLGQWPPEAFF.

The chain has TRBV27 and TRBJ1-2; TRBD1 matches at 7 bases. Trimming removed 5 bases from V and 4 bases from J; junction bases left unmatched: 10. This CDR3 is built from 15 residues. The V gene's germline CDR1 is MNHEY and CDR2 SMNVEV (reference sequence). Here the CDR3 DNA reads TGTGCCAGCAGTCTGACCTCGACAGGGATCTATGGCTACACCTTC. Protein product: CASSLTSTGIYGYTF.

The chain has TRBV18 and TRBJ2-2; TRBD2 is a possible D gene (5 bases). This CDR3 contains 16 residues. Germline lookup yields CDR1 KGHSH and CDR2 LQKENI. V shed 6 bases and J shed 7 bases, with 21 bases lying between them. CDR3 residues: CASSPSLPGSSGELFF. DNA for the CDR3: TGTGCCAGCTCTCCTAGCCTCCCGGGATCAAGCGGGGAGCTGTTTTTT.

Only one count was recorded for this clone. J is TRBJ1-1 and V is TRBV7-2, with D unresolved. Trimming stripped 2 bases from V and 3 bases from J, with 13 bases between. This CDR3 has 15 amino acids. The germline CDR1 and CDR2 sequences are SGHTA and FQGNSA. The CDR3 DNA reads TGTGCCAGCAGCTTATTCTACCCGGAAGACACTGAAGCTTTCTTT. This encodes CASSLFYPEDTEAFF.

This clone was seen once. The chain recombines TRBV9 with TRBJ1-5; a possible D gene is TRBD1 (6 bases). The CDR3 covers 14 residues. V was shortened by 5 bases and J by 5 bases, with 14 bases between the two germline ends. Germline loops: CDR1 SGDLS, CDR2 YYNGEE. CDR3 protein: CASSPGTPDQPQHF. The DNA for the CDR3 is TGTGCCAGCAGTCCCGGGACACCTGATCAGCCCCAGCATTTT. The full variable domain, rest sourced from reference TRBV9 and TRBJ1-5, is DSGVTQTPKHLITATGQRVTLRCSPRSGDLSVYWYQQSLDQGLQFLIQYYNGEERAKGNILERFSAQQFPDLHSELNLSSLELGDSALYFCASSPGTPDQPQHFGDGTRLSIL.

The chain recombines TRBV6-5 with TRBJ1-6; D remains ambiguous. The CDR3 spans 15 residues. The V and J ends lost 0 bases and 8 bases respectively, with 11 bases between them. Per germline, CDR1 MNHEY and CDR2 SVGAGI. DNA for the CDR3: TGTGCCAGCAGTTACTCGAGATCCGTGGATTCACCCCTCCACTTT. Amino acid sequence: CASSYSRSVDSPLHF.

The chain combines TRBV14 with TRBJ1-1; tentative D call: TRBD1 (5 bases). CDR3 length equals 16 residues. Germline V gene sequence: CDR1 SGHDN, CDR2 FVKESK. The V and J ends lost 0 bases and 5 bases respectively, with 16 bases between them. CDR3 protein: CASSQEAGFLETEAFF. The CDR3, as DNA: TGTGCCAGCAGCCAAGAGGCAGGGTTTCTGGAGACTGAAGCTTTCTTT.

This chain links TRBV29-1 with TRBJ2-5; 7 positions match TRBD2. Trimming at V came to 6 bases and at J to 4 bases, leaving 8 bases not matched to a gene. CDR1 and CDR2 (germline): SQVTM, ANQGSEA. The CDR3 extends over 13 amino acids. The CDR3 sequence is CSVAGGGGETQYF. DNA of the CDR3: TGCAGCGTCGCCGGCGGCGGGGGAGAGACCCAGTACTTC.